What follows are 15 T cell receptor beta chains derived from one specimen sequenced in a study of blood T cell repertoires in COVID-19. Sequencing used immunoSEQ multiplex PCR; TCRdb keeps in-frame clones, though not all of them. The profile shows 200,000 to 250,000 clones, roughly 80% of them singletons. The sequencing input was peripheral blood. Every receptor here comes from a woman of 80 years or more with acute or convalescent COVID-19.

This clone was seen just once. CDR3 in DNA: TGTGCCAGTAGTATCATTCTTGGGAGCTCCTACGAGCAGTACTTC. This encodes CASSIILGSSYEQYF. The chain uses TRBV19 and TRBJ2-7, with a possible D match to TRBD2 (5 bases). Germline CDR1 LNHDA, CDR2 SQIVND (reference sequence). Trimming left V 3 bases short and J 0 bases short, with 12 bases between. The CDR3 consists of 15 residues.

The chain links TRBV20-1 to TRBJ2-7; tentatively, D is TRBD2 (5 bases). The V end was cut by 7 bases, the J end by 6 bases, with 10 bases between. Germline CDR1 is DFQATT and CDR2 is SNEGSKA (reference sequence). The CDR3 has 10 amino acids. The CDR3: CSVPLAEQYF. CDR3 DNA: TGCAGTGTCCCCCTAGCCGAGCAGTACTTC.

This rearrangement joins TRBV7-9 to TRBJ2-1; 7 bases fit TRBD1. Germline loops: CDR1 SEHNR, CDR2 FQNEAQ (reference sequence). V gave up 4 bases and J gave up 2 bases; unmatched junction bases: 5. The CDR3 is 15 residues long. The CDR3: CASSYRDRPYNEQFF. The CDR3 nucleotides are TGTGCCAGCAGCTACCGGGACAGACCCTACAATGAGCAGTTCTTC.

The chain carries TRBV7-6 and TRBJ1-2; 11 positions match TRBD1. Per germline, CDR1 SGHVS and CDR2 FNYEAQ. With 2 bases clipped from V and 4 bases from J, the junction kept 6 bases outside the gene matches. This CDR3 has 16 amino acids. CDR3 nucleotides: TGTGCCAGCAGCTTAAGGACAGGGGGCGATCGCTATGGCTACACCTTC. It encodes CASSLRTGGDRYGYTF.

This chain connects TRBV5-8 to TRBJ2-2; TRBD2 might be the D (5 bases). CDR3 length: 15 residues. The V gene's germline CDR1 is SGHTS and CDR2 YDEGEE. The V and J ends lost 2 bases and 1 base respectively, with 9 bases between them. The DNA of the CDR3 is TGTGCCAGCAGCTTACTAGGGAGGAACACCGGGGAGCTGTTTTTT. Amino acids: CASSLLGRNTGELFF.

J is TRBJ2-5 and V is TRBV13, with D perhaps TRBD2 (5 bases). Germline V gene sequence: CDR1 PRHDT, CDR2 FYEKMQ (reference sequence). V lost 5 bases to trimming and J lost 5 bases, with 18 bases between them. CDR3 length: 15 amino acids. The CDR3 is CASSRLLEPRETQYF. The CDR3 nucleotides read TGTGCCAGCAGCCGTTTACTAGAGCCGCGGGAGACCCAGTACTTC.

The chain is built from TRBV4-3 and TRBJ1-2; 9 bases are shared with TRBD1. The ends lost 1 base at V and 4 bases at J; junction bases unmatched: 7. The V gene's germline CDR1 is LGHNA and CDR2 YSLEER. This CDR3 is built from 16 residues. The CDR3 protein is CASSQAGTGSSYGYTF. DNA for the CDR3: TGCGCCAGCAGCCAAGCCGGGACAGGGAGTTCCTATGGCTACACCTTC.

The chain recombines TRBV19 with TRBJ1-6; D gene uncertain. The CDR3 covers 15 residues. Germline loops: CDR1 LNHDA, CDR2 SQIVND (reference sequence). Between the trimmed V and J ends, which lost 4 bases and 8 bases, there was a span of 15 bases. The chain's CDR3 is CASSTSPAGDSPLHF. In DNA, the CDR3 is TGTGCCAGTAGTACCAGCCCCGCGGGAGATTCACCCCTCCACTTT.

V gene TRBV4-3 combines with J gene TRBJ1-5; 7 bases agree with TRBD1. The V segment lost 0 bases and the J segment 4 bases; nucleotides outside the gene matches: 9. Looked up from germline, CDR1 is LGHNA and CDR2 is YSLEER. The CDR3 has 17 amino acids. CDR3: CASSQDRRRQGNQPQHF. The CDR3 bases are TGCGCCAGCAGCCAAGATCGGCGGAGACAGGGTAATCAGCCCCAGCATTTT.

J is TRBJ2-2 and V is TRBV3-1 (or the pseudogene TRBV3-2); D remains unclear. This CDR3 is built from 15 residues. CDR1 and CDR2 (germline): LGHDT, YNNKEL (reference sequence). The V end was cut by 4 bases, the J end by 0 bases, with 9 bases between. The CDR3 region has the DNA TGTGCCAGCAGCCGGGTCAGCGCGAACACCGGGGAGCTGTTTTTT. Translating it yields CASSRVSANTGELFF.

This rearrangement joins TRBV29-1 to TRBJ1-1; perhaps TRBD1 as D (6 bases). Germline CDR1 and CDR2: SQVTM and ANQGSEA. With 7 bases removed from V and 1 base from J, the gap between germline ends came to 22 bases. This CDR3 has 16 amino acids. CDR3 amino acids: CSASKGRGWTNTEAFF. The DNA for the CDR3 is TGCAGCGCCTCCAAGGGGAGGGGGTGGACGAACACTGAAGCTTTCTTT.

The sample holds a few counts of this clone. The V gene is TRBV18, the J gene TRBJ2-5, with D possibly matching TRBD1 (6 bases). V lost 2 bases, J lost 4 bases, and 11 bases lay in between. In germline, CDR1 is KGHSH, CDR2 LQKENI. This CDR3 is built from 14 residues. The CDR3 reads CASSPAGAPETQYF. DNA for the CDR3: TGTGCCAGCTCACCAGCAGGGGCCCCAGAGACCCAGTACTTC.

This clone was observed a handful of times. For the CDR3, the DNA is TGTGCCAGCAGTTTATCTCCAGGGGTCGGGACAGGCAACTATGGCTACACCTTC. Translation: CASSLSPGVGTGNYGYTF. This chain connects TRBV27 to TRBJ1-2; 8 bases map to TRBD1. The CDR3 runs to 18 residues. V was pared by 0 bases and J by 2 bases, with 11 bases of the junction left unmatched. Germline CDR1 MNHEY, CDR2 SMNVEV (reference sequence).

The V call is TRBV30, the J call TRBJ1-3; a possible D gene is TRBD1 (5 bases). This CDR3 is 15 amino acids long. Germline V gene sequence: CDR1 GTSNPN, CDR2 SVGIG (reference sequence). V dropped 4 bases and J dropped 0 bases, with 13 bases sitting between them. CDR3 loop: CAWTPWGDSGNTIYF. DNA of the CDR3: TGTGCCTGGACCCCCTGGGGGGACTCTGGAAACACCATATATTTT.

The chain uses TRBV9 and TRBJ2-7; TRBD2 matches at 8 bases. CDR3 length: 16 residues. V was clipped by 3 bases and J by 2 bases; unmatched bases: 10. Germline V gene sequence: CDR1 SGDLS, CDR2 YYNGEE. The CDR3 here is CASSAGGPGNTYEQYF. CDR3 nucleotide sequence: TGTGCCAGCAGCGCGGGGGGGCCTGGGAATACCTACGAGCAGTACTTC.